The clone carrying this T cell receptor (beta chain) was recorded at least ten times. Antigen unknown. The cDNA was synthesized by means of template-switch 5'RACE, which was carried out with 10-nucleotide random UMIs. One entry per CDR3 protein, called by TCRdb with MiXCR from the 5' RACE reads. Of 40,000 or so distinct CDR3 sequences listed, under 9.5% are singletons. This specimen belongs to a study of neurological immune-mediated disorders. V gave up 2 bases and J gave up 6 bases; unmatched junction bases: 6. Germline V CDR1 and CDR2: GTSNPN, SVGIG (reference sequence). The CDR3 is 13 amino acids. Volunteers from a blood bank in Maryland, USA, constituted the healthy controls. The unsorted libraries had their origin in 2 million PBMCs stored at -80 C. Study-wide results and caveats: Across subjects, expanded clones had no CDR3 amino acid sequences in common, pointing to private repertoires in all groups.

The chain recombines TRBV30 with TRBJ2-7; 8 bases match TRBD1. The sequence derives from a woman between 35 and 50 years old in good health. The sample was PBMCs. CDR3 DNA sequence: TGTGCCTGGAGTTCCGGACAGGGAGCCGAGCAGTACTTC. Protein: CAWSSGQGAEQYF.